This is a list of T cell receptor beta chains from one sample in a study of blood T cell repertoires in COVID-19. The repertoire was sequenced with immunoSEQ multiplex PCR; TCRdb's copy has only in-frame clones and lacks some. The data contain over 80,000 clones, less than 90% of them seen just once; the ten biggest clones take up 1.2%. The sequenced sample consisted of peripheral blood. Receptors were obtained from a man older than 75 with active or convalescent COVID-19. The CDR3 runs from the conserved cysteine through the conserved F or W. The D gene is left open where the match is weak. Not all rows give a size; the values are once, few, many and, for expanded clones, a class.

CDR3: CASTPTGVAEAFF
DNA: TGTGCCAGTACCCCTACAGGGGTGGCTGAAGCTTTCTTT
V: TRBV19
size: -
D: TRBD1
J: TRBJ1-1

CDR3: CASSLWGTSGAPTDTQYF
DNA: TGTGCCAGCAGTTTATGGGGGACTAGCGGGGCACCCACAGATACGCAGTATTTT
V: TRBV28
size: -
D: TRBD2
J: TRBJ2-3

CDR3: CASSIDRGIGEQFF
DNA: TGTGCCAGTAGTATAGATAGAGGAATAGGTGAGCAGTTCTTC
V: TRBV19
size: -
D: -
J: TRBJ2-1

CDR3: CASSTEQGYNSPLHF
DNA: TGTGCCAGCAGTACCGAGCAGGGTTATAATTCACCCCTCCACTTT
V: TRBV6-5
size: -
D: -
J: TRBJ1-6

CDR3: CASSVLAGGLEVGIYNEQFF
DNA: TGTGCCAGCAGCGTTCTAGCGGGAGGGCTCGAGGTTGGAATATACAATGAGCAGTTCTTC
V: TRBV9
size: once
D: TRBD2
J: TRBJ2-1

CDR3: CASRSGSVYNEQFF
DNA: TGTGCCAGCAGGAGCGGGAGTGTCTACAATGAGCAGTTCTTC
V: TRBV6-5
size: few
D: TRBD2
J: TRBJ2-1

CDR3: CASSVATPDNEQFF
DNA: TGTGCCAGCAGCGTAGCTACCCCCGACAATGAGCAGTTCTTC
V: TRBV9
size: -
D: -
J: TRBJ2-1

CDR3: CAISDGTGDYGYTF
DNA: TGTGCCATCAGCGACGGGACAGGGGACTATGGCTACACCTTC
V: TRBV10-3
size: -
D: TRBD1
J: TRBJ1-2

CDR3: CASSPLAGGPFNEQFF
DNA: TGTGCCAGCAGCCCATTAGCGGGAGGGCCCTTCAATGAGCAGTTCTTC
V: TRBV7-2
size: -
D: TRBD2
J: TRBJ2-1

CDR3: CASSIRLGGGYNEQFF
DNA: TGTGCCAGTAGTATTAGGCTAGGGGGGGGTTACAATGAGCAGTTCTTC
V: TRBV19
size: -
D: -
J: TRBJ2-1

CDR3: CASSYPTTRSYEQYF
DNA: TGTGCCAGCAGCTACCCGACTACGCGCTCCTACGAGCAGTACTTC
V: TRBV5-4
size: few
D: -
J: TRBJ2-7

CDR3: CASSLPGTNYGYTF
DNA: TGTGCCAGCAGCCTACCAGGGACTAACTATGGCTACACCTTC
V: TRBV7-2
size: -
D: -
J: TRBJ1-2

CDR3: CASSSTTGDYGYTF
DNA: TGTGCCAGCAGCTCCACGACAGGGGACTATGGCTACACCTTC
V: TRBV5-5
size: -
D: TRBD1
J: TRBJ1-2

CDR3: CASSETSGSQNEQFF
DNA: TGTGCCAGCAGTGAGACTAGCGGGAGTCAGAATGAGCAGTTCTTC
V: TRBV2
size: -
D: TRBD2
J: TRBJ2-1

CDR3: CASSLVGTGGEKLFF
DNA: TGCGCCAGCAGCTTGGTTGGGACAGGGGGTGAAAAACTGTTTTTT
V: TRBV5-1
size: once
D: TRBD1
J: TRBJ1-4

CDR3: CASRGLAGSNEQFF
DNA: TGTGCCAGTAGGGGACTAGCGGGCTCTAATGAGCAGTTCTTC
V: TRBV19
size: -
D: TRBD2
J: TRBJ2-1

CDR3: CAISEIGLAANEQFF
DNA: TGTGCCATCAGTGAGATAGGGCTAGCGGCAAATGAGCAGTTCTTC
V: TRBV10-3
size: -
D: TRBD2
J: TRBJ2-1

CDR3: CASSLGLAGARADEQFF
DNA: TGCGCCAGCAGCTTAGGACTAGCGGGAGCGAGAGCTGATGAGCAGTTCTTC
V: TRBV5-1
size: -
D: TRBD2
J: TRBJ2-1

CDR3: CASSHSGVTGELFF
DNA: TGCGCCAGCAGCCATTCAGGGGTAACCGGGGAGCTGTTTTTT
V: TRBV4-3
size: -
D: -
J: TRBJ2-2

CDR3: CASTRDRGSDTQYF
DNA: TGTGCCAGCACGCGGGACAGGGGCTCAGATACGCAGTATTTT
V: TRBV7-2
size: once
D: TRBD1
J: TRBJ2-3

CDR3: CASSLAHNQPQHF
DNA: TGTGCCAGCAGCTTAGCACACAATCAGCCCCAGCATTTT
V: TRBV7-2
size: -
D: -
J: TRBJ1-5

CDR3: CASSPGGAHTDTQYF
DNA: TGTGCCAGCAGCCCCGGTGGGGCCCACACAGATACGCAGTATTTT
V: TRBV3-1/TRBV3-2
size: -
D: -
J: TRBJ2-3

CDR3: CASSGAAHEQYF
DNA: TGTGCCAGCAGTGGGGCCGCCCACGAGCAGTACTTC
V: TRBV2
size: -
D: -
J: TRBJ2-7

CDR3: CASNGQGVQSPLHF
DNA: TGTGCCAGCAATGGACAGGGGGTTCAATCACCCCTCCACTTT
V: TRBV2
size: -
D: TRBD1
J: TRBJ1-6

CDR3: CASTPGTVSYNEQFF
DNA: TGTGCCAGCACTCCCGGGACTGTCTCCTACAATGAGCAGTTCTTC
V: TRBV5-8
size: -
D: -
J: TRBJ2-1

CDR3: CAWSEGDSNQPQHF
DNA: TGTGCCTGGAGTGAAGGGGATAGCAATCAGCCCCAGCATTTT
V: TRBV30
size: few
D: -
J: TRBJ1-5

CDR3: CSVKGSGGSIYNEQFF
DNA: TGCAGCGTCAAAGGTAGCGGAGGGAGTATATACAATGAGCAGTTCTTC
V: TRBV29-1
size: -
D: -
J: TRBJ2-1

CDR3: CAWSQTSWETQYF
DNA: TGTGCCTGGAGTCAGACTAGCTGGGAGACCCAGTACTTC
V: TRBV30
size: -
D: TRBD2
J: TRBJ2-5

CDR3: CAWSDRVADTQYF
DNA: TGTGCCTGGAGTGACAGGGTGGCAGATACGCAGTATTTT
V: TRBV30
size: -
D: -
J: TRBJ2-3

CDR3: CASSLDLGSQNIQYF
DNA: TGTGCCAGCAGCTTAGATTTGGGCAGCCAAAACATTCAGTACTTC
V: TRBV11-2
size: -
D: -
J: TRBJ2-4

CDR3: CASSLEGAETQYF
DNA: TGTGCCAGCAGCTTGGAAGGGGCCGAGACCCAGTACTTC
V: TRBV5-5
size: -
D: -
J: TRBJ2-5

CDR3: CASSLTGANQPQHF
DNA: TGTGCCAGCAGCTTGACAGGGGCGAATCAGCCCCAGCATTTT
V: TRBV5-4
size: -
D: TRBD1
J: TRBJ1-5

CDR3: CASSLGVNYGYTF
DNA: TGTGCCAGCAGCCTGGGAGTCAACTATGGCTACACCTTC
V: TRBV6-5
size: -
D: -
J: TRBJ1-2

CDR3: CASSERGSGYNEQFF
DNA: TGTGCCAGCAGCGAACGCGGGAGTGGCTACAATGAGCAGTTCTTC
V: TRBV5-4
size: -
D: TRBD2
J: TRBJ2-1

CDR3: CASLASGASSYNEQFF
DNA: TGTGCCAGCCTCGCTAGCGGAGCAAGCTCCTACAATGAGCAGTTCTTC
V: TRBV2
size: -
D: TRBD2
J: TRBJ2-1

CDR3: CAWSLRGLAYGYTF
DNA: TGTGCCTGGAGCCTCAGGGGGCTAGCCTATGGCTACACCTTC
V: TRBV30
size: -
D: TRBD1
J: TRBJ1-2